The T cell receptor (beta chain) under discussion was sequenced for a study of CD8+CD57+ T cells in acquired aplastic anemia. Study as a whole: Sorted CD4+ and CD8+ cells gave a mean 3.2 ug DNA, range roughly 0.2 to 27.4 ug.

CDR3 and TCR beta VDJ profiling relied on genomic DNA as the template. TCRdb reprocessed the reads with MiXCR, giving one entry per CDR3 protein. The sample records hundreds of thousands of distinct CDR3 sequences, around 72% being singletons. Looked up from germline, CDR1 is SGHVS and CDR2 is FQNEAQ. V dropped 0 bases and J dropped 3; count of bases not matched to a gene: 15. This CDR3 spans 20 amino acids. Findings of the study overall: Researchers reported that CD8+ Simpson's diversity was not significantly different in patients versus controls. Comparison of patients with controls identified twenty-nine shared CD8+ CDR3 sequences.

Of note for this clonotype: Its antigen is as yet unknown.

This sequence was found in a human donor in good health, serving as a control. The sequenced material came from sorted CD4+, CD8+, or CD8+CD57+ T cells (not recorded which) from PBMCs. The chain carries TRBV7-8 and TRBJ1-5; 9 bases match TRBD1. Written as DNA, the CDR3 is TGTGCCAGCAGCTTAGCCGCCGGGACAGGGCGCGGTGTAGTCAATCAGCCCCAGCATTTT. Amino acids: CASSLAAGTGRGVVNQPQHF.